This section outlines one T cell receptor beta chain sequence together with its context. Its antigen specificity is not known. Base qualities are not at hand, and no much larger clone is one base apart. The donors were healthy, HIV-negative adults who had no recently reported acute infections or vaccinations. Every donor was a Caucasian adult residing in Nashville, Tennessee, USA. CD4+ T cells were enriched by magnetic negative selection; naive cells were then positively selected on CD45RA, and the negative fraction formed the memory subset. Blood was obtained by leukapheresis, after which PBMCs were separated by Ficoll-Histopaque density gradient centrifugation and cryopreserved in liquid nitrogen vapor phase. Analytical flow cytometry was used to check the purity and quantity of every magnetically sorted T cell population. Genomic DNA was isolated from each sorted fraction and quantified by UV absorbance on a Nanodrop 2000c.

TCR CDR3 regions were amplified from genomic DNA by multiplex PCR using the deep immunoSEQ assay. Genomic DNA extracted from each cell subset was distributed evenly over all wells of several immunoSEQ 96-well plates, and each plate served as one replicate. For sorted subsets, around 200 ng genomic DNA, equal to approximately 30,000 T cell genomes, was loaded into each replicate PCR. Purified libraries were measured with a Qubit 3.0 fluorometer, size-checked on a Bioanalyzer 2100, and measured again with the KAPA Library Quantification kit. Each immunoSEQ 96-well plate was sequenced on its own single-read 150-cycle Illumina NextSeq 550 flow cell. The authors' analysis ran thus. The immunoSEQ output contained only junctional sequences without quality scores, so filtering could not match that applied to full-length reads. To assign V/J genes and CDR3, sequences were annotated using PyIR, a Python wrapper for IgBLAST v1.9, with IMGT germline references. Reads were filtered out if the reads had weak V/J assignments (E-value above 1e-6), no CDR3, stop codons, out-of-frame junctions, or ambiguous translated residues. V3J clonotypes were defined by identical inferred V gene, J gene, and CDR3 amino acid sequence. Percentage overlap between repertoires was calculated by dividing the number of shared unique clonotypes by the size of the smaller repertoire. Repertoire richness was assessed with RTK rarefaction, the Chao1 estimator, and Recon v2.1 estimates of unobserved clonotypes. OLGA was used to compute generation probabilities for all TCRbeta clonotypes that the gDNA method yielded from a handful of donors. TCRdb limited this immuneACCESS table to in-frame rearrangements with V and J called. A share of clones is missing; checked studies link under half to unresolved V genes, and the rest is unexplained. The D gene and trimming were derived from the DNA, and the V and J assignments and clone size from that table. The sample table shows some 1.4 million clones, and roughly 96% are seen once. Of the sample, approximately 1.1% is held by the ten largest clones.

This specimen comes from a study of shared clonotypes between healthy human individuals (dated by TCRdb to the early 2020s). For the study in its entirety: The cohort included three men and two women between 18 and 49 years of age. Blood TCR repertoires of 5 or 6 healthy adults were deeply sequenced to estimate repertoire size and the extent of clonotype sharing between individuals. Different laboratories and diverse techniques were used to prepare libraries and sequence TCR repertoires, to increase sequencing depth and limit assay-specific biases. Each donor's leukapheresis produced roughly between roughly 0.94 and 9.5 billion PBMCs. For each donor, three plates each were used for CD4 naive and CD4 memory, two plates were used for CD8 naive, and one plate was used for CD8 memory. General conclusions and limits of the study: Naive subsets generally had larger estimated clonotype richness than memory subsets. Sampling was limited to blood, and TCR repertoires in tissue likely differ from TCR repertoires in blood. Even with the large sequencing depth, rarefaction of the sorted-subset datasets indicated that sequencing was incomplete. The genetic and exposure-history diversity represented was limited by the small number of donors. Compared with non-shared clonotypes, clonotypes shared by all four sorted-subset donors had higher generation probabilities. Sharing across four donors was observed for about 5% of naive CD4, 3% to 3.5% of naive CD8, 2% to 2.5% of memory CD4, and about 0.4% of memory CD8 clonotypes. Based on pairwise subsampling, the degree of clonotype sharing among donors was expected to be affected by sequencing depth.

The CDR3 numbers 16 residues from cysteine through phenylalanine. Only CDR3 DNA is held: 48 bases, read in frame from base 1. The trim is 1 base for V and 0 bases for J, with a gap of 13 bases between the germline ends. CDR1 and CDR2 were assigned from the germline V gene as SGHTA and FQGNSA. The source material was naive CD4+ T cells sorted from blood. Sample cell subset or site, as interpreted from the label and publication: CD45RA+ positively selected. Here the chain combines TRBV7-2 and TRBJ2-7, and perhaps TRBD1 as D gene, on 5 matching bases. This clonotype originated in a man in his thirties or forties in good health. The CDR3 loop reads CASSLGSGRVSYEQYF. The DNA sequence is TGTGCCAGCAGCTTAGGGTCGGGCAGGGTCTCCTACGAGCAGTACTTC.